The clone carrying this T cell receptor beta chain was observed at least ten times. What it binds is unknown. The investigators amplified TCR beta CDR3 regions from RNA transcripts. HTBI primers drove first-round RT-PCR of the TCR CDR3. Each CDR3 protein gets one entry after TCRdb re-called the multiplex PCR reads with MiXCR. The data contain 450,000 to 700,000 distinct CDR3 sequences, 35% to 55% of them seen just once; the ten biggest clones take up roughly 19%. This specimen comes from a study of T cells in Graves' hyperthyroidism and ophthalmopathy. General observations from the study: A model of 13 V-J features distinguished ophthalmopathy from stable hyperthyroidism.

With 9 bases removed from V and 1 base from J, the gap between germline ends came to 16 bases. The CDR3 is made up of 14 amino acids. The germline CDR1 and CDR2 sequences are SNHLY and FYNNEI. V gene TRBV2 combines with J gene TRBJ2-7; D remains ambiguous. This clonotype originated in an adult woman with Graves' disease, either hyperthyroidism or ophthalmopathy (not recorded which). The sequencing sample was made of peripheral blood or thyroid tissue (not recorded which). The CDR3 loop is CASTWLRASYEQYF. CDR3 in DNA: TGTGCCAGTACCTGGCTTAGGGCTTCCTACGAGCAGTACTTC.